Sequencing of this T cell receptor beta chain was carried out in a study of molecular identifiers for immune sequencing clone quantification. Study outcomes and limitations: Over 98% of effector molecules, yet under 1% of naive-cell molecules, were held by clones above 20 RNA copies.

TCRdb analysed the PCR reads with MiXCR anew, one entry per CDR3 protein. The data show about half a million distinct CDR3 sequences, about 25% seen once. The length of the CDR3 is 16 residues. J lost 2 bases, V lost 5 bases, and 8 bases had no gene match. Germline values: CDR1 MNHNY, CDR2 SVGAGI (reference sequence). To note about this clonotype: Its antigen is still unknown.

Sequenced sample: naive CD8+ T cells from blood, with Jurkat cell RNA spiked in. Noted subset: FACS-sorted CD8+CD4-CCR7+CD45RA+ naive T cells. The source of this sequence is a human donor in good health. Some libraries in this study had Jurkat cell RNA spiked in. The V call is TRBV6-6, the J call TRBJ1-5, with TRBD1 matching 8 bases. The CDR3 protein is CASSPQGVSGNQPQHF. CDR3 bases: TGTGCCAGCAGTCCACAGGGGGTTAGTGGCAATCAGCCCCAGCATTTT.